The T cell receptor (beta chain) under discussion was sequenced for a study of cytomegalovirus exposure and HLA in healthy donors. This clone was seen more than once but under ten times. Looked up from germline, CDR1 is SGHRS and CDR2 is YFSETQ. The CDR3 runs 12 residues. The germline V and J ends were trimmed by 3 bases and 8 bases, with 11 bases remaining between them. The PCR used 60 Vbeta and 13 Jbeta primers. The protocol was immunoSEQ multiplex PCR, while the TCRdb copy is restricted to in-frame clones and leaves out a portion. The sample lists under 150,000 clones; 82% were seen once. Material for sequencing was PBMCs. This chain links TRBV5-1 with TRBJ1-2; D gene ambiguous. The TCR sequence derives from a man under 40 in good health and CMV-seropositive. CDR3 nucleotides: TGCGCCAGCAGCTCTGACGCGAGGGGCTACACCTTC. Protein sequence: CASSSDARGYTF.